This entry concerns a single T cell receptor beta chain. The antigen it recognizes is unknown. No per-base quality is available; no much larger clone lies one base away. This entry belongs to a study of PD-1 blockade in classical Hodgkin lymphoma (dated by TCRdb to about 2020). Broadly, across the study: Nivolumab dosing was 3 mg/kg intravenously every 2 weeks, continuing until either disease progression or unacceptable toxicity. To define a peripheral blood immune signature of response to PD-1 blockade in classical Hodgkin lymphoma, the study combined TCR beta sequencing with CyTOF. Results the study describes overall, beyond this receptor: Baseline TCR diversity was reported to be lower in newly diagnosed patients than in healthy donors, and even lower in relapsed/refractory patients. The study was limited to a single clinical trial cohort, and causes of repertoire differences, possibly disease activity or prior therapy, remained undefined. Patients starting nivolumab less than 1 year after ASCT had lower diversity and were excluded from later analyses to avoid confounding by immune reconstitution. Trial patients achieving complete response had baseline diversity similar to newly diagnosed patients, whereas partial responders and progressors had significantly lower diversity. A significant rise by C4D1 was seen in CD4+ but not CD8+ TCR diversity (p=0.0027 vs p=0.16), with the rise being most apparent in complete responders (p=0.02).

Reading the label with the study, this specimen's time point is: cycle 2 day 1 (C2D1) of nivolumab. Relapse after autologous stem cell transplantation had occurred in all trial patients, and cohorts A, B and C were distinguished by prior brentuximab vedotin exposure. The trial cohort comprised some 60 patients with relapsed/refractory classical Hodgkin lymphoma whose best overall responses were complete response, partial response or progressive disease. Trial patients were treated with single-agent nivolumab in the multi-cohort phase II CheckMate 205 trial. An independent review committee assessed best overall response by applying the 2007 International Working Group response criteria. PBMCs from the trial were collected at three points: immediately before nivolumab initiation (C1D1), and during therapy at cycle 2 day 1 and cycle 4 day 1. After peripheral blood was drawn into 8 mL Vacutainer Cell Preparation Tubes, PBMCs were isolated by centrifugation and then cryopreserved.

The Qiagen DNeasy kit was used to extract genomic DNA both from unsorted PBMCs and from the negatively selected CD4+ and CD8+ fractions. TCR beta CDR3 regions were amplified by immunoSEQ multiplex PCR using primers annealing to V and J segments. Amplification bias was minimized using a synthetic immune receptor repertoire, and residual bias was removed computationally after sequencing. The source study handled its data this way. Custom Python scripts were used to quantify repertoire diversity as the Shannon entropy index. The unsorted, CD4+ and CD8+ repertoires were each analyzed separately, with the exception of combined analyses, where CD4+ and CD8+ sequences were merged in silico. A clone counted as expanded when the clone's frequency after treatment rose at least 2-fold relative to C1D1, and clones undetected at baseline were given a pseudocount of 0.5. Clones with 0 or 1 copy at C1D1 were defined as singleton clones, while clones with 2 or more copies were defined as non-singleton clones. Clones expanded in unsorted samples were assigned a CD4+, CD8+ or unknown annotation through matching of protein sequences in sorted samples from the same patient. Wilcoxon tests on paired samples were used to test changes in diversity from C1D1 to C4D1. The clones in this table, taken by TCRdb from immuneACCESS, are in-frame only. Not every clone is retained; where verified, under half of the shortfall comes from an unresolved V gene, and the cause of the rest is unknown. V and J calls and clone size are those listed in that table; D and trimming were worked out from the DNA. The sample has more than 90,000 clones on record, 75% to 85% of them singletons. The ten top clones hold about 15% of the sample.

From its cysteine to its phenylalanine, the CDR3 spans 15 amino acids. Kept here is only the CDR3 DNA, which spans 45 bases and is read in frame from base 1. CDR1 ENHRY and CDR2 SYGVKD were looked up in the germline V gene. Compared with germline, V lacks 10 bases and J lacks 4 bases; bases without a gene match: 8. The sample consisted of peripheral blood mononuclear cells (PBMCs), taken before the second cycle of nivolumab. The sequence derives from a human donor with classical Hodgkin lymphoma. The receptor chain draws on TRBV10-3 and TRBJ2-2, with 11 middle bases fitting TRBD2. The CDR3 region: CANKGLAVPTGELFF. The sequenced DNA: TGTGCCAACAAGGGACTAGCGGTCCCCACCGGGGAGCTGTTTTTT.